This T cell receptor (beta chain) stems from a study of T cell changes during pregnancy in multiple sclerosis. V shed 0 bases and J 5 bases; nucleotides not matched to a gene: 7. From germline, CDR1 is SGDLS and CDR2 YYNGEE. The CDR3 covers 18 residues. Assay: immunoSEQ multiplex PCR; the TCRdb copy retains only in-frame clones and omits some. Of fewer than 130,000 clones detected, approximately 91% appear once; the ten largest clones hold less than 4.5%. The source material was peripheral blood, sampled after pregnancy. This sequence originates from a female donor with multiple sclerosis, enrolled in a pregnancy study. V is TRBV9 and J is TRBJ2-3; 15 nucleotides align to TRBD2. This chain's CDR3 is CASSVEGTSGGLVDTQYF. As DNA, the CDR3 is TGTGCCAGCAGCGTAGAAGGGACTAGCGGGGGGCTGGTAGATACGCAGTATTTT.